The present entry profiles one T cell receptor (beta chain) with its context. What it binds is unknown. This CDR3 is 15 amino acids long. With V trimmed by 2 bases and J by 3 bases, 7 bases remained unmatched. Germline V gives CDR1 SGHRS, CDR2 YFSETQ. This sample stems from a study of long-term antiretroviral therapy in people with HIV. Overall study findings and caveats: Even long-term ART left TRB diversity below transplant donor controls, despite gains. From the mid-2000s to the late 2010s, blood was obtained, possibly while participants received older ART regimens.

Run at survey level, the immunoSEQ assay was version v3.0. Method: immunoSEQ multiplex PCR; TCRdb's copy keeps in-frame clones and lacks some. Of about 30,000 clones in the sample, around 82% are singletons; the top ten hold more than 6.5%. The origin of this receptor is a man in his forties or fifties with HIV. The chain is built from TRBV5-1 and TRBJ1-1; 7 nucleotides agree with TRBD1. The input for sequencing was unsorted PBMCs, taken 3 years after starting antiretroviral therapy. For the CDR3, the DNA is TGCGCCAGCAGCTTAACCGGGACAGCTGACACTGAAGCTTTCTTT. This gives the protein CASSLTGTADTEAFF.